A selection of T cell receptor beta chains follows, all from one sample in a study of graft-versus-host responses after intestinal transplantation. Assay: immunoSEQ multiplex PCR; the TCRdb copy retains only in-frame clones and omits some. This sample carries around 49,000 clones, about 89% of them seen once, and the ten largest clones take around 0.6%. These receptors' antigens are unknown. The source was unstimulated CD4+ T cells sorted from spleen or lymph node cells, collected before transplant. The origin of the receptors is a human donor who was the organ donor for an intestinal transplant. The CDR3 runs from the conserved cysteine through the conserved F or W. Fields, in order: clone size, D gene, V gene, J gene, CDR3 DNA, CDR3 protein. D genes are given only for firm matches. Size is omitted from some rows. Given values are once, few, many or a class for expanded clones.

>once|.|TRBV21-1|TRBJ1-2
TGTGCCAGCAGCTCCCAGGGACAGGGCCGCTATGGCTACACCTTC
CASSSQGQGRYGYTF
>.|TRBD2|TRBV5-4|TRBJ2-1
TGTGCCAGCAGCTTCACTAGCGGGGACAATGAGCAGTTCTTC
CASSFTSGDNEQFF
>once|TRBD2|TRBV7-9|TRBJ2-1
TGTGCCAGCAGCCCGACTAGCGGTTACAATGAGCAGTTCTTC
CASSPTSGYNEQFF
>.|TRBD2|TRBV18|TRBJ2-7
TGTGCCAGCTCACCGTTCGGACTAGCGGGAGACGAGCAGTACTTC
CASSPFGLAGDEQYF
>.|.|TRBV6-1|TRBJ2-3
TGTGCCATCGACAAACTAGGCTGGGATACGCAGTATTTT
CAIDKLGWDTQYF
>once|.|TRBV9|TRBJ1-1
TGTGCCAGCAGTACCAACGGGGGGAACACTGAAGCTTTCTTT
CASSTNGGNTEAFF
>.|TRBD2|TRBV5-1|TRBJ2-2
TGCGCCAGCTCACCTGTCACTAGCGCCGGGGAGCTGTTTTTT
CASSPVTSAGELFF
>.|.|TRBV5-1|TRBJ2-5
TGCGCCAGCAGCTTGGGGAGGGGCCAAGAGACCCAGTACTTC
CASSLGRGQETQYF
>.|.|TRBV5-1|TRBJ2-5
TGCGCCAGCAGCCTGACAGGGAGGGAGACCCAGTACTTC
CASSLTGRETQYF
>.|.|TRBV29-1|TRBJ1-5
TGCAGCGTCCGAGACTGGGGCAATCAGCCCCAGCATTTT
CSVRDWGNQPQHF
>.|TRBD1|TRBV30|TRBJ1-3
TGTGCCTGGCGTAACAGGGGAATCTCTGGAAACACCATATATTTT
CAWRNRGISGNTIYF
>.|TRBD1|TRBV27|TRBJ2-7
TGTGCCAGCAGTTTATCTGGACAGGGTGGAAACTCCTACGAGCAGTACTTC
CASSLSGQGGNSYEQYF
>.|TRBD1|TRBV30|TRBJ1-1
TGTGCCTGGAGTCTACGGTTGACACGGGACAGGAACACTGAAGCTTTCTTT
CAWSLRLTRDRNTEAFF
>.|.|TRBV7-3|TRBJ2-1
TGTGCCAGCAGCTTAACATTAAACCTCGCGGAGCAGTTCTTC
CASSLTLNLAEQFF
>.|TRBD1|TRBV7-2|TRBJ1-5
TGTGCCAGCAGCTTAGAGACAGGGCTTATCAATCAGCCCCAGCATTTT
CASSLETGLINQPQHF
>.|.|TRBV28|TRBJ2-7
TGTGCCAGCAGGGCGGCTGAGCGCGAGCAGTACTTC
CASRAAEREQYF
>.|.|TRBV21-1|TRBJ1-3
TGTGCCAGCAGCATGGCACTAGGGCAGAAACTCGACTCTGGAAACACCATATATTTT
CASSMALGQKLDSGNTIYF
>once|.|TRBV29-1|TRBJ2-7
TGCAGCGTTGAGGACGGGGTCGAGCAGTACTTC
CSVEDGVEQYF
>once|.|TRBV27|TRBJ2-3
TGTGCCAGCAGTTTATTCCCTAGTAGCACAGATACGCAGTATTTT
CASSLFPSSTDTQYF
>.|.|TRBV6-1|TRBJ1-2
TGTGCCAGCAGTATGCTCCGGGACACCGATTGGGGCTACACCTTC
CASSMLRDTDWGYTF
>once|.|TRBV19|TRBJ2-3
TGTGCCACTCTCGATAGCGGAAGCACAGATACGCAGTATTTT
CATLDSGSTDTQYF
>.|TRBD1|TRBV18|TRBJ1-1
TGTGCCAGCTCACCACTTACAGGGGGAATTTGGACTGAAGCTTTCTTT
CASSPLTGGIWTEAFF
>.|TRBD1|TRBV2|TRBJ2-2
TGTGCCAGCAGTGGGGGGACAGGGGCCGGCACCGGGGAGCTGTTTTTT
CASSGGTGAGTGELFF
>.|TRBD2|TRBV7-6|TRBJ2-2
TGTGCCAGCTCGGGGACTAGCAACACCGGGGAGCTGTTTTTT
CASSGTSNTGELFF
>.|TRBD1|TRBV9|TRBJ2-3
TGTGCCAGCAGCGTGCAGGGGGCCGCAGATACGCAGTATTTT
CASSVQGAADTQYF
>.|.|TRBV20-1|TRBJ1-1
TGCAGTGCCCTCGGGGACTCTGAAGCTTTCTTT
CSALGDSEAFF
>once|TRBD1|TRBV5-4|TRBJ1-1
TGTGCCACCGCCCACCCGGGACAGGGGAACACTGAAGCTTTCTTT
CATAHPGQGNTEAFF
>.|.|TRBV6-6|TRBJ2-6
TGTGCCAGCCGCAGGCTCTCTGGGGCCAACGTCCTGACTTTC
CASRRLSGANVLTF
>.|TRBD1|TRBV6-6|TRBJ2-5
TGTGCCAGCAGCCCCGGGGACAGAGCCCAGTACTTC
CASSPGDRAQYF
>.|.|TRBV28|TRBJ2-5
TGTGCCAGCACCACCGCCGGGCAGGGTGAAGAGACCCAGTACTTC
CASTTAGQGEETQYF
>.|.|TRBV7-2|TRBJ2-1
TGTGCCAGCAGCACTAGTCGGGACAATGAGCAGTTCTTC
CASSTSRDNEQFF
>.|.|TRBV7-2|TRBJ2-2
TGTGCCAGCAGTCCCGGGACGAACACCGGGGAGCTGTTTTTT
CASSPGTNTGELFF
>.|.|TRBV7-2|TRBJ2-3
TGTGCCAGCAGCTTCGGGGGAGGAAGGCAAGATACGCAGTATTTT
CASSFGGGRQDTQYF
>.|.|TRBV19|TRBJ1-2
TGTGCCAGTACCGAGGGCAGCACTAACTATGGCTACACCTTC
CASTEGSTNYGYTF
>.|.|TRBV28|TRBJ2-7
TGTGCCAGCAGTTTAACCGGTAGCTCCTACGAGCAGTACTTC
CASSLTGSSYEQYF
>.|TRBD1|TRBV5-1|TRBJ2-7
TGCGCCAGCAGCTTGATGGGACAGGGGGGCTACGAGCAGTACTTC
CASSLMGQGGYEQYF
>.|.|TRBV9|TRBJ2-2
TGTGCCAGCAGCGGCACCGCAGGACTATCGAACACCGGGGAGCTGTTTTTT
CASSGTAGLSNTGELFF
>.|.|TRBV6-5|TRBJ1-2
TGTGCCAGCAGTTACGACGGACAGTTTGGCTACACCTTC
CASSYDGQFGYTF